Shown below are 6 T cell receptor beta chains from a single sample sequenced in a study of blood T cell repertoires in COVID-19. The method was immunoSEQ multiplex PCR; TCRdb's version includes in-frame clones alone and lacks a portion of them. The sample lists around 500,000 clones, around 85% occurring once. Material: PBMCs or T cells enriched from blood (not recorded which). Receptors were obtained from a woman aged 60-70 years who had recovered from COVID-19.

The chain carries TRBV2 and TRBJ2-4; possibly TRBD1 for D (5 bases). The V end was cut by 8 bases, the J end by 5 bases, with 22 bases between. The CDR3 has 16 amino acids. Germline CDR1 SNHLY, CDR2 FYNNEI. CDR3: CASGYRRVEIENIQYF. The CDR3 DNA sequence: TGTGCCAGCGGCTACCGCAGGGTCGAGATTGAAAACATTCAGTACTTC. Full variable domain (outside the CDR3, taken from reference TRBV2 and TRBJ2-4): EPEVTQTPSHQVTQMGQEVILRCVPISNHLYFYWYRQILGQKVEFLVSFYNNEISEKSEIFDDQFSVERPDGSNFTLKIRSTKLEDSAMYFCASGYRRVEIENIQYFGAGTRLSVL.

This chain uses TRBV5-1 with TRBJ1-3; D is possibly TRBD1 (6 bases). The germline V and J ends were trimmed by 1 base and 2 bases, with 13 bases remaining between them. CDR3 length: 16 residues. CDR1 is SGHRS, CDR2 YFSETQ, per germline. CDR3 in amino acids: CASSLNPQGTGNTIYF. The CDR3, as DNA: TGCGCCAGCAGCTTGAATCCCCAGGGGACTGGAAACACCATATATTTT.

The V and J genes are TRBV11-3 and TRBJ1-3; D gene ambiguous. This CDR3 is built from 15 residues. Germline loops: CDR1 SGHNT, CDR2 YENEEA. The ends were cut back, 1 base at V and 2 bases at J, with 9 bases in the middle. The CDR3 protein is CASSLVSGPGNTIYF. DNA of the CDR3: TGTGCCAGCAGCTTAGTATCTGGGCCTGGAAACACCATATATTTT.

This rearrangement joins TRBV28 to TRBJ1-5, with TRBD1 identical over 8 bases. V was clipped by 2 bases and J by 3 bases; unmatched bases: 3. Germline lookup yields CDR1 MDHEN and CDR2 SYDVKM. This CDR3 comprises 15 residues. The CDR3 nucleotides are TGTGCCAGCAGTTTAGGGGACAGGAACAATCAGCCCCAGCATTTT. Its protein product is CASSLGDRNNQPQHF.

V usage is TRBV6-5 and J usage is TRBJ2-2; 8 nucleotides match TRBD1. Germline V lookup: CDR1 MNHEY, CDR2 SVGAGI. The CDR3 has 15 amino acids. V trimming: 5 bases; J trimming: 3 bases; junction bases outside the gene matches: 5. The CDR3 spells CASSRNRGDTGELFF. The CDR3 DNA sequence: TGTGCCAGCAGTCGCAACAGGGGGGACACCGGGGAGCTGTTTTTT.

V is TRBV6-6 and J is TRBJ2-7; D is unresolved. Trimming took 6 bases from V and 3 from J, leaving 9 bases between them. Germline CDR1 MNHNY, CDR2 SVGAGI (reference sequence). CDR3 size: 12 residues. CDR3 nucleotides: TGTGCCAGCAGACAGCCCTTCTACGAGCAGTACGTC. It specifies CASRQPFYEQYV.